This passage covers 24 T cell receptor beta chains from one sample sequenced in a study of shared T cell receptors in the human thymus. Libraries were prepared by immunoSEQ multiplex PCR; TCRdb keeps only in-frame clonotypes and omits some of them. The data contain about 500,000 clones, approximately 80% of them singletons. This sample was shared with a second study, whose subject was human thymus T cells.

The material sequenced was thymocytes. These receptors came from a boy under three years old with a congenital heart defect.

This clone was seen a few times. The chain couples TRBV6-1 to TRBJ2-5; 7 bases match TRBD1. The CDR3 totals 16 residues. The germline gives CDR1 MNHNS, CDR2 SASEGT. V lost 1 base and J lost 5; bases outside the gene matches: 10. The CDR3 nucleotides read TGTGCCAGCAGTGAAGTGATTGCGGACAGGTCGGAGACCCAGTACTTC. This codes for CASSEVIADRSETQYF.

V gene TRBV27 combines with J gene TRBJ2-7; 8 bases align to TRBD1. The germline V gene encodes CDR1 MNHEY and CDR2 SMNVEV (reference sequence). The V and J ends lost 7 bases and 6 bases, in that order; junction bases with no gene match: 8. There are 13 residues in the CDR3. The CDR3 DNA sequence: TGTGCCAGCATCGGAGGGACAGGTGGCGAGCAGTACTTC. Residues: CASIGGTGGEQYF.

V is TRBV7-6 and J is TRBJ2-1; possible D gene TRBD2, 6 bases. The CDR3 is 14 amino acids. The V gene lost 4 bases and the J gene lost 2 bases, with 9 bases spanning the gap. The germline V gene encodes CDR1 SGHVS and CDR2 FNYEAQ. The CDR3 loop reads CASSSAGPYNEQFF. Here the CDR3 DNA reads TGTGCCAGCAGCTCCGCGGGACCCTACAATGAGCAGTTCTTC.

In DNA form, the CDR3 reads TGTGCCAGCAGCTTTTTTAGTACCGGGGAGCTGTTTTTT. The encoded protein is CASSFFSTGELFF. The genes are TRBV5-4 and TRBJ2-2, with D unresolved. The germline CDR1 and CDR2 sequences are SGHNT and YYREEE (reference sequence). This CDR3 comprises 13 residues. Trimming removed 2 bases at V and 5 bases at J, with 7 bases between. The full variable domain, in which reference TRBV5-4 and TRBJ2-2 provide the parts outside the CDR3, is ETGVTQSPTHLIKTRGQQVTLRCSSQSGHNTVSWYQQALGQGPQFIFQYYREEENGRGNFPPRFSGLQFPNYSSELNVNALELDDSALYLCASSFFSTGELFFGEGSRLTVL.

The rearrangement uses TRBV4-2 and TRBJ2-7, with 9 bases fitting TRBD2. The V gene end was trimmed by 3 bases and the J gene end by 2 bases; junction bases not matched to a gene: 5. The CDR3 extends over 15 amino acids. Germline CDR1 reads LGHNA; CDR2 reads YNFKEQ. CDR3 DNA: TGTGCCAGCAGCCATCTTAGCGGGAGAACCTACGAGCAGTACTTC. This encodes CASSHLSGRTYEQYF.

The sample holds one count of this clone. V gene TRBV5-1 combines with J gene TRBJ2-7; D is perhaps TRBD1 (6 bases). Germline CDR1 reads SGHRS; CDR2 reads YFSETQ. Between the trimmed V and J ends, which lost 4 bases and 3 bases, there was a span of 17 bases. This CDR3 has 15 amino acids. This chain's CDR3 is CASSRTGFHYYEQYF. The CDR3 DNA reads TGCGCCAGCAGCCGAACAGGGTTTCATTACTACGAGCAGTACTTC.

The rearrangement joins TRBV4-2 to TRBJ1-3, with D hard to call. This CDR3 is 16 amino acids long. CDR1 is LGHNA and CDR2 is YNFKEQ in the germline V gene. Trimming stripped 1 base from V and 4 bases from J, with 14 bases between. The CDR3: CASSQAEQTGGNTIYF. The CDR3 DNA is TGTGCCAGCAGCCAAGCTGAACAGACGGGGGGAAACACCATATATTTT.

This clone was counted once. The chain couples TRBV5-4 to TRBJ2-7; the D is unclear. The germline V gene has CDR1 SGHNT and CDR2 YYREEE (reference sequence). This CDR3 region has 14 residues. Trimming removed 5 bases from V and 5 bases from J, with 17 bases in between. CDR3 region: CASSSDFLSHEQYF. For the CDR3, the DNA is TGTGCCAGCAGTTCAGACTTTTTATCGCACGAGCAGTACTTC. The whole variable domain, filled in from reference TRBV5-4 and TRBJ2-7, reads ETGVTQSPTHLIKTRGQQVTLRCSSQSGHNTVSWYQQALGQGPQFIFQYYREEENGRGNFPPRFSGLQFPNYSSELNVNALELDDSALYLCASSSDFLSHEQYFGPGTRLTVT.

The rearrangement uses TRBV27 and TRBJ1-6; D may be TRBD1 (5 bases). Germline values: CDR1 MNHEY, CDR2 SMNVEV (reference sequence). V shed 2 bases and J shed 12 bases, with 11 bases lying between them. The CDR3 spans 13 residues. This chain's CDR3 is CASSLAGREPLHF. The CDR3 DNA reads as TGTGCCAGCAGTTTAGCGGGACGGGAACCCCTCCACTTT.

V and J are TRBV4-3 and TRBJ2-5; 11 bases match TRBD2. Trimming at V came to 0 bases and at J to 1 base, leaving 7 bases not matched to a gene. This CDR3 spans 18 amino acids. Germline values: CDR1 LGHNA, CDR2 YSLEER. The CDR3 sequence: CASSQDWLGLAVQETQYF. The CDR3 DNA reads as TGCGCCAGCAGCCAAGATTGGTTGGGACTAGCGGTCCAAGAGACCCAGTACTTC.

The rearrangement links TRBV6-1 to TRBJ1-2; a possible D gene is TRBD1 (6 bases). The germline V gene has CDR1 MNHNS and CDR2 SASEGT. CDR3 length: 18 amino acids. Deletions cut 0 bases from V and 4 bases from J, with 21 bases between. CDR3 amino acids: CASSEAPTGTTPVYGYTF. The CDR3 region has the DNA TGTGCCAGCAGTGAAGCGCCCACCGGGACAACCCCGGTCTATGGCTACACCTTC.

The chain uses TRBV25-1 and TRBJ1-1; D possibly corresponds to TRBD1 (6 bases). V lost 5 bases and J lost 1, with 11 bases in between. CDR1 and CDR2 from the germline V gene are MGHDK and SYGVNS. The CDR3 sequence is 14 residues long. The CDR3 here is CASSPDRTNTEAFF. In nucleotides, the CDR3 is TGTGCCAGCAGTCCGGACAGAACGAACACTGAAGCTTTCTTT.

This clone showed up just a few times. This rearrangement joins TRBV19 to TRBJ1-4; D ambiguous. CDR1 LNHDA and CDR2 SQIVND come from the germline V gene (reference sequence). V shed 3 bases and J shed 0 bases, with 8 bases lying between them. The CDR3 consists of 15 residues. The CDR3 is CASSITPATNEKLFF. CDR3 coding DNA: TGTGCCAGTAGTATCACGCCAGCAACTAATGAAAAACTGTTTTTT.

The chain uses TRBV30 and TRBJ1-1; 10 bases map to TRBD1. The CDR3 covers 13 residues. In germline, CDR1 is GTSNPN, CDR2 SVGIG (reference sequence). The junction had 4 bases not matched to a gene; V was cut back by 4 bases and J by 5 bases. Here the CDR3 DNA reads TGTGCCTGGACGGACAGGGGGAGGACTGAAGCTTTCTTT. It encodes CAWTDRGRTEAFF.

This clone has just a few counts. The chain combines TRBV18 with TRBJ2-7; TRBD1 agrees at 9 bases. The V gene end was trimmed by 3 bases and the J gene end by 4 bases; junction bases not matched to a gene: 10. The length of the CDR3 is 16 residues. Germline CDR1 and CDR2: KGHSH and LQKENI. The CDR3 sequence: CASSPGTGPEVYEQYF. The CDR3 nucleotides read TGTGCCAGCTCACCGGGGACAGGGCCAGAGGTATACGAGCAGTACTTC. The full variable domain, its missing parts supplied by reference TRBV18 and TRBJ2-7, is NAGVMQNPRHLVRRRGQEARLRCSPMKGHSHVYWYRQLPEEGLKFMVYLQKENIIDESGMPKERFSAEFPKEGPSILRIQQVVRGDSAAYFCASSPGTGPEVYEQYFGPGTRLTVT.

The V call is TRBV28, the J call TRBJ1-2; possibly TRBD1 for D (6 bases). V was shortened by 3 bases and J by 0 bases, with 17 bases between the two germline ends. CDR3 length: 17 amino acids. Germline CDR1 is MDHEN and CDR2 is SYDVKM. The CDR3: CASSFGSGKGANYGYTF. In DNA, the CDR3 is TGTGCCAGCAGTTTTGGGTCAGGGAAGGGGGCTAACTATGGCTACACCTTC.

This chain connects TRBV5-1 to TRBJ1-1; D not resolved. Germline CDR1 and CDR2: SGHRS and YFSETQ. This CDR3 comprises 14 residues. Trimming took off 0 bases at V and 1 base at J, with 7 bases between the two ends. CDR3 sequence: CASSLGTANTEAFF. The DNA of the CDR3 is TGCGCCAGCAGCTTGGGCACTGCGAACACTGAAGCTTTCTTT.

V usage is TRBV9 and J usage is TRBJ2-5; unclear D gene. Looked up from germline, CDR1 is SGDLS and CDR2 is YYNGEE. V lost 4 bases to trimming and J lost 6 bases, with 19 bases between them. The CDR3 runs to 15 residues. This CDR3 reads CASSISPHQKQTQYF. The CDR3 bases are TGTGCCAGCAGCATTAGTCCCCACCAAAAACAGACCCAGTACTTC.

This sequence joins TRBV5-5 and TRBJ1-5, with TRBD1 identical over 7 bases. Germline V gives CDR1 SGHKS, CDR2 YYEKEE (reference sequence). This CDR3 has 14 amino acids. Germline trimming cut 4 bases from V and 5 bases from J; bases unmatched to any gene: 6. CDR3 nucleotide sequence: TGTGCCAGCAGCCTTACAGGGGCCCATCAGCCCCAGCATTTT. This sequence encodes CASSLTGAHQPQHF.

The CDR3 coding sequence is TGTGCCAGCAGCTGCTTGGACAGCTCTGGGGCCAACGTCCTGACTTTC. It encodes CASSCLDSSGANVLTF. The chain links TRBV11-2 to TRBJ2-6; D may be TRBD1 (6 bases). V lost 4 bases and J lost 0, with 10 bases in between. Per germline, CDR1 SGHAT and CDR2 FQNNGV. The CDR3 loop spans 16 amino acids. Together with reference TRBV11-2 and TRBJ2-6, the CDR3 gives the full variable domain: EAGVAQSPRYKIIEKRQSVAFWCNPISGHATLYWYQQILGQGPKLLIQFQNNGVVDDSQLPKDRFSAERLKGVDSTLKIQPAKLEDSAVYLCASSCLDSSGANVLTFGAGSRLTVL.

CDR3 region: CASSQTAGGGTEAFF. The CDR3 nucleotides are TGCGCCAGCAGCCAAACGGCGGGGGGAGGGACTGAAGCTTTCTTT. This chain uses TRBV4-1 with TRBJ1-1, with D perhaps matching TRBD1 (5 bases). The CDR3 sequence is 15 residues long. Trimming shortened V by 2 bases and J by 5 bases, and 15 bases separated the two germline ends. Germline-derived CDR1 and CDR2 are MGHRA and YSYEKL.

This chain connects TRBV28 to TRBJ1-5; TRBD1 aligns across 8 bases. From germline, CDR1 is MDHEN and CDR2 SYDVKM. V shed 6 bases, J shed 0 bases, and the junction held 4 bases outside the gene matches. The CDR3 length is 15 residues. CDR3 bases: TGTGCCAGCAGAACAGGGGGTACTAGCAATCAGCCCCAGCATTTT. It translates to CASRTGGTSNQPQHF.

This sequence joins TRBV30 and TRBJ1-1; 10 bases are a match to TRBD1. CDR3 length: 13 residues. J lost 10 bases, V lost 4 bases, and 9 bases had no gene match. CDR1 and CDR2 (germline): GTSNPN, SVGIG (reference sequence). The chain's CDR3 is CAWNRDRGASAFF. CDR3 bases: TGTGCCTGGAACCGGGACAGGGGCGCGTCAGCTTTCTTT.

V is TRBV19 and J is TRBJ2-2, with D uncertain. The germline V gene encodes CDR1 LNHDA and CDR2 SQIVND (reference sequence). Trimming stripped 4 bases from V and 2 bases from J, with 8 bases between. The CDR3 has 14 residues. CDR3 DNA: TGTGCCAGTAGTAGGCGGCTAAACACCGGGGAGCTGTTTTTT. Translated: CASSRRLNTGELFF.